The clone carrying this T cell receptor (beta chain) was seen only a few times. This sample stems from a study of T cells in Graves' hyperthyroidism and ophthalmopathy. Amplified regions were TCR beta CDR3 sequences from RNA transcripts. First-round RT-PCR with HTBI primers amplified the TCR CDR3 region. TCRdb passed the multiplex PCR reads through MiXCR, listing each CDR3 protein once. The sample includes hundreds of thousands of distinct CDR3 sequences, 22% of them seen just once. The CDR3 covers 16 residues. Germline assignment: CDR1 LGHDT and CDR2 YNNKEL (reference sequence). V lost 4 bases to trimming and J lost 7 bases; unmatched junction nucleotides: 7. With duration under 3 months, ophthalmopathy was active: Clinical Activity Score at least 3, NOSPECS at least 4. Diagnoses used clinical symptoms, serum thyroxine and TRAb, thyroid ultrasound and orbital computed tomography.

The TCR comes from a man aged 30 to 39 with Graves' ophthalmopathy. The sample consisted of blood. The chain links TRBV3-1 to TRBJ1-6; 10 bases align to TRBD1. The CDR3 sequence: CASSPRDRGENSPLHF. CDR3 nucleotide sequence: TGTGCCAGCAGCCCCAGGGACAGGGGAGAAAATTCACCCCTCCACTTT.